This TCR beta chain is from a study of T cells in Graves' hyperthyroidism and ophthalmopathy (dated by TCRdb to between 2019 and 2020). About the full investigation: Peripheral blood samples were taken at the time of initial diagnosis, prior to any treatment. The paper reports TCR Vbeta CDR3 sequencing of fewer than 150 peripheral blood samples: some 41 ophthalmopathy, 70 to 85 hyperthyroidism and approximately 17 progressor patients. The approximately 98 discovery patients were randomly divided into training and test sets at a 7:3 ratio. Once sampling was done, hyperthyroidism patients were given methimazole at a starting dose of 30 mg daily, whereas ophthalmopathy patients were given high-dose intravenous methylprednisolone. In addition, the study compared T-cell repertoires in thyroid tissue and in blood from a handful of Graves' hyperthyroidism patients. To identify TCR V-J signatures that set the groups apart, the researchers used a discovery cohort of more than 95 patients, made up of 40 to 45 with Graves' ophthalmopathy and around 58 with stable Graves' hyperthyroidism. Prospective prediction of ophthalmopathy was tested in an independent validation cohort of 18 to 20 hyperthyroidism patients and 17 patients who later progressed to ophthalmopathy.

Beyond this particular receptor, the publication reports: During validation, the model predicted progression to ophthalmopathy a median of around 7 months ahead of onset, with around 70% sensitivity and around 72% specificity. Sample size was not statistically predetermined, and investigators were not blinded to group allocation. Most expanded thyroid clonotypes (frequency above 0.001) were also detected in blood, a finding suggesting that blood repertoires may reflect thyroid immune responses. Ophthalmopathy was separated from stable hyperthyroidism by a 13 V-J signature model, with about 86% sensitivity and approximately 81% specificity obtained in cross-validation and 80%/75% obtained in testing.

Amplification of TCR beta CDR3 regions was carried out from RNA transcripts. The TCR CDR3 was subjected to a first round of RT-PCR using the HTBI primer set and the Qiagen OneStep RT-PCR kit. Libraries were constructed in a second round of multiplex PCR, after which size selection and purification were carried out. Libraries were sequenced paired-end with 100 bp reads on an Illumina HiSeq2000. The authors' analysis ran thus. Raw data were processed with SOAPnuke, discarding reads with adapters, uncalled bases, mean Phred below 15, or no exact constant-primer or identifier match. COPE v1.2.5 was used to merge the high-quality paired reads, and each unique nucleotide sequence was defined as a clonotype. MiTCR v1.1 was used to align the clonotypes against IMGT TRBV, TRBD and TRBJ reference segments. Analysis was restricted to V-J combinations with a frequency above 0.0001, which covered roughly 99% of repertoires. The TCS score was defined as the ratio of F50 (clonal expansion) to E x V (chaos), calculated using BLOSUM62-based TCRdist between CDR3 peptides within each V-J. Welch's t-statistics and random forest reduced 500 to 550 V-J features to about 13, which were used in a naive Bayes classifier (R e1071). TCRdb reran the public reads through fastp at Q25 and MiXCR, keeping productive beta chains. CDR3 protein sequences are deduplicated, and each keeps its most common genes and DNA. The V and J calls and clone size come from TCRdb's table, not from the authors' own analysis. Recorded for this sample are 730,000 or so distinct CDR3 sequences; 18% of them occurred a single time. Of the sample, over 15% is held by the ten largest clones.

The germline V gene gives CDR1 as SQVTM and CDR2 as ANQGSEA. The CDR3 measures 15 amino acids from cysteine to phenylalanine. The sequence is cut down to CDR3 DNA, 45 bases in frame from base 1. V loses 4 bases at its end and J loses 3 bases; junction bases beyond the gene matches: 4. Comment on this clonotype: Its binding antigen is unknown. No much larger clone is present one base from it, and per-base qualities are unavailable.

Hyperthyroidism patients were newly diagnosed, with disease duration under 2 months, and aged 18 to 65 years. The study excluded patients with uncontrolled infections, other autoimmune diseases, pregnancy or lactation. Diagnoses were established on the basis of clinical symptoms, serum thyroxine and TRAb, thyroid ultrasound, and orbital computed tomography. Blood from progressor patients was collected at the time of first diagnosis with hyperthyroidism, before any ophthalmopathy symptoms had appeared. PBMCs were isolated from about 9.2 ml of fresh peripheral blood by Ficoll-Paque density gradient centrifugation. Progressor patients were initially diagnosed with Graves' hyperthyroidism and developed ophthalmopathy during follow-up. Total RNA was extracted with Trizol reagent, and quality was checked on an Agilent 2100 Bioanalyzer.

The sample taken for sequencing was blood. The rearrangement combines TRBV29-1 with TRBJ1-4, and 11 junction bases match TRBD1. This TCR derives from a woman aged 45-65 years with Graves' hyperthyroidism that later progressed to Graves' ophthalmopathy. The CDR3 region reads CSVGTGGAANEKLFF. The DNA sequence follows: TGCAGCGTTGGGACAGGGGGCGCCGCTAATGAAAAACTGTTTTTT.